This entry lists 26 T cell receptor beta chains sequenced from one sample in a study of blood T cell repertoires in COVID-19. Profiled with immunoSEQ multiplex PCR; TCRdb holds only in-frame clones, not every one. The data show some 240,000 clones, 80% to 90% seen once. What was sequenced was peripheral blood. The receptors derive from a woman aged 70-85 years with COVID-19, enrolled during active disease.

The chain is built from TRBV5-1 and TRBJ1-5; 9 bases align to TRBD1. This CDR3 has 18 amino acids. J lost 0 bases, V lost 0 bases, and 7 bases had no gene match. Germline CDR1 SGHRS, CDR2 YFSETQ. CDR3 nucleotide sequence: TGCGCCAGCAGCTTGGGGGACAGGGAAACCTATAGCAATCAGCCCCAGCATTTT. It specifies CASSLGDRETYSNQPQHF.

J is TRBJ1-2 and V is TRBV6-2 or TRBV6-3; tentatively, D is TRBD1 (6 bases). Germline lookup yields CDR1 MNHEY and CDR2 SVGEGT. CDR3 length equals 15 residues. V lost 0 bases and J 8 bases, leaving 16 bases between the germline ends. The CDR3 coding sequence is TGTGCCAGCAGTTACTCGACTGGGGGCGCCTCGGGCTACACCTTC. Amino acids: CASSYSTGGASGYTF.

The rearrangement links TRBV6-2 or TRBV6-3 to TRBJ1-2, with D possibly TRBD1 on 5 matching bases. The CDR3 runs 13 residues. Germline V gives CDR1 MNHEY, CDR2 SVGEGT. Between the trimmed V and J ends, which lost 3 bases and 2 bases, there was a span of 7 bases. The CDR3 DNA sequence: TGTGCCAGCAGTTATGACAGAAACTATGGCTACACCTTC. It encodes CASSYDRNYGYTF.

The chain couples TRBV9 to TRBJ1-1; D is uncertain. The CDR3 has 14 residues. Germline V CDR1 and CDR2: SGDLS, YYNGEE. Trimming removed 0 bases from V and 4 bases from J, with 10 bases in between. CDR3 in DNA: TGTGCCAGCAGCGTAGAACCCCGGGGCACTGAAGCTTTCTTT. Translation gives CASSVEPRGTEAFF.

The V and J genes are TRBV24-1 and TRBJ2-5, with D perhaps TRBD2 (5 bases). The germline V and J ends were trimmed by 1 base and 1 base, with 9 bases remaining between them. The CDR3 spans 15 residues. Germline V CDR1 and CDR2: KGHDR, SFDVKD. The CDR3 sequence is CATSDFRGIQETQYF. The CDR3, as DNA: TGTGCCACCAGTGATTTCCGAGGGATCCAAGAGACCCAGTACTTC.

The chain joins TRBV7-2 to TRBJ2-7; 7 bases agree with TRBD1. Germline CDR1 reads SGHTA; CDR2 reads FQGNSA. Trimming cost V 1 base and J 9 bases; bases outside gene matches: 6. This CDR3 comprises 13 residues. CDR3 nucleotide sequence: TGTGCCAGCAGCTTAGACGGGGACAGATGGCAGTACTTC. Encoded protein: CASSLDGDRWQYF.

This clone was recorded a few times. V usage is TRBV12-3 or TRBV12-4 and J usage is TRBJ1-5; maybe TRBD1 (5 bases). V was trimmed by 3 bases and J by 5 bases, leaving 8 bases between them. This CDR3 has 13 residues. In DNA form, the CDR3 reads TGTGCCAGCAGTTTCGGAGGGGATCAGCCCCAGCATTTT. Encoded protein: CASSFGGDQPQHF.

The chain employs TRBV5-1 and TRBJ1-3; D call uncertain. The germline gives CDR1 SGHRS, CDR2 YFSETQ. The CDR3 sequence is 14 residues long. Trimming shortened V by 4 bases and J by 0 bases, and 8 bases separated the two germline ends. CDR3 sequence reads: CASSPGNSGNTIYF. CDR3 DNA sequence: TGCGCCAGCAGCCCCGGGAACTCTGGAAACACCATATATTTT.

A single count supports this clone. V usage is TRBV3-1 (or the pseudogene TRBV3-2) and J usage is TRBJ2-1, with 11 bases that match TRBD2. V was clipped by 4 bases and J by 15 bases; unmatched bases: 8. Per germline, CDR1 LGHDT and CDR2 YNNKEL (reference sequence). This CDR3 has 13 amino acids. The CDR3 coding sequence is TGTGCCAGCAGCCTCATAGCGGGAGGGCCCGTGTTCTTC. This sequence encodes CASSLIAGGPVFF.

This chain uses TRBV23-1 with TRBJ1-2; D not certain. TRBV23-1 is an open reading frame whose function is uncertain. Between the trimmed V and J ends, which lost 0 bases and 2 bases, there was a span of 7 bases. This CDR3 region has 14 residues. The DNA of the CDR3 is TGCGCCAGCAGTCAATCGCGGGCCAACTATGGCTACACCTTC. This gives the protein CASSQSRANYGYTF.

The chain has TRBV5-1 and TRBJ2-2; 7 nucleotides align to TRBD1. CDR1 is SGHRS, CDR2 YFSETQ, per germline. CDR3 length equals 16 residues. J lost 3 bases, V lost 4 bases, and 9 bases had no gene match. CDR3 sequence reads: CASSPATGVDTGELFF. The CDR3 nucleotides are TGCGCCAGCAGCCCCGCCACAGGGGTGGACACCGGGGAGCTGTTTTTT.

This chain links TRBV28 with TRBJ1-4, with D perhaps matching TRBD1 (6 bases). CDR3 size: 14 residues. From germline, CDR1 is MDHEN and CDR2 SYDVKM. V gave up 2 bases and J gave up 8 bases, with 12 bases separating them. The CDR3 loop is CASSLMGAREKLFF. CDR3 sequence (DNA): TGTGCCAGCAGTTTAATGGGGGCGCGGGAAAAACTGTTTTTT.

In DNA form, the CDR3 reads TGCGCCAGCAGTCTAAGCGGGAGGGCTTCCTACGAGCAGTACTTC. Its translation is CASSLSGRASYEQYF. The chain joins TRBV10-1 to TRBJ2-7, with TRBD2 matching over 10 bases. This CDR3 is 15 amino acids long. Germline CDR1 and CDR2: WNHNN and SYGVQD (reference sequence). The J segment lost 1 base and the V segment lost 5 bases, leaving 5 bases of the junction unmatched.

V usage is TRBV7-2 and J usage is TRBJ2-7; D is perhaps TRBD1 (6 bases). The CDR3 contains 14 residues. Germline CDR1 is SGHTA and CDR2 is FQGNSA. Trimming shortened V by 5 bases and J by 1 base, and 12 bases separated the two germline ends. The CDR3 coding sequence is TGTGCCAGCAGCCTTTACAGGGATTCCTACGAGCAGTACTTC. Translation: CASSLYRDSYEQYF.

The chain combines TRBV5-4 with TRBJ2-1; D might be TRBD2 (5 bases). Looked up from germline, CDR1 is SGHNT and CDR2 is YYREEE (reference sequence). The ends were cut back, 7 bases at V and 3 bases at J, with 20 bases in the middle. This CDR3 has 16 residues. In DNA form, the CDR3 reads TGTGCCAGCGGGGTCGACCAAGCGGAGTACTACAATGAGCAGTTCTTC. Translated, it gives CASGVDQAEYYNEQFF.

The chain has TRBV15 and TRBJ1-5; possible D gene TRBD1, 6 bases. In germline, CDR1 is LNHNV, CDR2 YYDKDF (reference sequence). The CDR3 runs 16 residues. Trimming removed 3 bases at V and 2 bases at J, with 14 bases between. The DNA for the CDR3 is TGTGCCACCAGCAGGGGGGGGCTGGTCGGCAATCAGCCCCAGCATTTT. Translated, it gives CATSRGGLVGNQPQHF.

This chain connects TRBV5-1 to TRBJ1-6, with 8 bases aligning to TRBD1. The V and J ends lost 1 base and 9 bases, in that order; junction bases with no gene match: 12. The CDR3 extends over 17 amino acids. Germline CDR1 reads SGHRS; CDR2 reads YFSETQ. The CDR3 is CASSLSLGGQESSPLHF. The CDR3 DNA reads TGCGCCAGCAGCTTGTCGTTGGGGGGACAGGAGTCTTCACCCCTCCACTTT.

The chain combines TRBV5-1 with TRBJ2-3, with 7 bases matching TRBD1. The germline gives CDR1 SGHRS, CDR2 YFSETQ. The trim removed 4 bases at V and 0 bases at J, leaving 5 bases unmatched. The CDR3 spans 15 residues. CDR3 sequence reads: CASSPGTASTDTQYF. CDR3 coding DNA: TGCGCCAGCAGCCCAGGGACAGCGAGCACAGATACGCAGTATTTT.

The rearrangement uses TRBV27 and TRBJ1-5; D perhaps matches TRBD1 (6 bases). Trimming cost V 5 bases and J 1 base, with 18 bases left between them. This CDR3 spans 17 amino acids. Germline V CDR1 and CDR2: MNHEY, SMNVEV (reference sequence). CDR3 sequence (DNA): TGTGCCAGCAGTCTCACCCCAAACGGACAGAGCAATCAGCCCCAGCATTTT. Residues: CASSLTPNGQSNQPQHF.

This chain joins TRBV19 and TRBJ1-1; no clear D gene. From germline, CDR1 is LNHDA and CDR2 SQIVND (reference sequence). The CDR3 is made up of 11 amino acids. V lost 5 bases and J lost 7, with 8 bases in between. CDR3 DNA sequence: TGTGCCAGTAGTTCTAAGTTTGAAGCTTTCTTT. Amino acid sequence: CASSSKFEAFF.

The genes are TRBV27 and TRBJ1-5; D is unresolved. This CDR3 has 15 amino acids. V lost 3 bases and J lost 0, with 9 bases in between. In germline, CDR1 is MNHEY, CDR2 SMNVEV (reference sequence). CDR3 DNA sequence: TGTGCCAGCAGTTTGGGCAGTACTAGCAATCAGCCCCAGCATTTT. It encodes CASSLGSTSNQPQHF.

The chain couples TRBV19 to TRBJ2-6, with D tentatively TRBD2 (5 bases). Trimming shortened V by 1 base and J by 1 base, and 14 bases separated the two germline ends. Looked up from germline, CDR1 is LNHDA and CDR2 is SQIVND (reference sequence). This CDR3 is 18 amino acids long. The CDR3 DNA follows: TGTGCCAGTAGTATAGGCCTAGCAGGAATTTCTGGGGCCAACGTCCTGACTTTC. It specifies CASSIGLAGISGANVLTF.

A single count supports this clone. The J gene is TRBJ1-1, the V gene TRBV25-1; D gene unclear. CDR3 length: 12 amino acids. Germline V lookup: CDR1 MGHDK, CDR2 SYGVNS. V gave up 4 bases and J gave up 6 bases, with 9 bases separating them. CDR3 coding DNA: TGTGCCAGCAGTGGTTACGAGGCTGAAGCTTTCTTT. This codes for CASSGYEAEAFF.

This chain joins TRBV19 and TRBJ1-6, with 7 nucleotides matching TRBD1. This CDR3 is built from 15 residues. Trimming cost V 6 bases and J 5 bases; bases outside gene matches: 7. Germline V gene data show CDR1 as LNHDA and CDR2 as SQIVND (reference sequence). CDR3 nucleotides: TGTGCCAGTAGACCCAGGGGGGAAGATAATTCACCCCTCCACTTT. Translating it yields CASRPRGEDNSPLHF.

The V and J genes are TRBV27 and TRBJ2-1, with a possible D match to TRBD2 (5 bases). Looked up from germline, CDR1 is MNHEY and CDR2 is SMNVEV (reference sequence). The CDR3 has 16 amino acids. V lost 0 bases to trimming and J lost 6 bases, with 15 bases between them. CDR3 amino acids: CASSLSSGSRTNEQFF. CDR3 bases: TGTGCCAGCAGTTTATCGTCGGGGAGCAGAACCAATGAGCAGTTCTTC.

The CDR3 DNA sequence: TGCAGCACCCGACAGGGGGCGGTAGCAGAGACCCAGTACTTC. Its protein product is CSTRQGAVAETQYF. The chain links TRBV29-1 to TRBJ2-5; 10 bases map to TRBD1. Germline loops: CDR1 SQVTM, CDR2 ANQGSEA. Trimming removed 8 bases from V and 4 bases from J; junction bases left unmatched: 10. The CDR3 contains 14 residues.